These 30 T cell receptor beta chains were all obtained from the same sample, sequenced in a study of T cell repertoires in cytomegalovirus infection (dated by TCRdb to between 2018 and 2021). These receptors are not linked to any known antigen. The listed sequencing device is Illumina HiSeq 1500. TCRdb reprocessed the public reads (quality trimming at Q25 with fastp, clone calling with MiXCR) and kept in-frame beta chains. Each entry is one CDR3 protein sequence, shown with its most common DNA and genes. In this sample the table shows a few hundred thousand distinct CDR3 sequences, roughly 43% of which occur a single time. In total, the top ten clones hold around 48% of the sample. The treatment or condition label on this specimen signifies: in vitro stimulation with specific CMV peptide epitopes to enrich CMV-specific T cells. The sample here was cultured PBMCs, taken from culture after CMV antigen stimulation. These receptors were taken from a human donor in good health (CMV status not recorded). Some clones in this sample may be carry-over from other donors' samples.

This clonotype was detected a few times. The CDR3 nucleotides read TGCGCCAGCAGCCAAGATCGGGACAGGAAAAACGAGCAGTACTTC. It encodes CASSQDRDRKNEQYF. The V call is TRBV4-3, the J call TRBJ2-7; 8 bases are a match to TRBD1. Trimming removed 0 bases from V and 5 bases from J; junction bases left unmatched: 6. CDR3 length: 15 amino acids. Germline V gives CDR1 LGHNA, CDR2 YSLEER.

The V gene is TRBV7-2, the J gene TRBJ2-1; 9 bases map to TRBD2. V shed 2 bases and J 9 bases; nucleotides not matched to a gene: 11. The CDR3 sequence is 16 residues long. Per the germline V gene, CDR1 is SGHTA and CDR2 is FQGNSA. The CDR3 region is CASSLRGSGGLSEQFF. CDR3 DNA: TGTGCCAGCAGCTTAAGGGGAAGCGGGGGGTTGAGTGAGCAGTTCTTC.

The rearrangement links TRBV7-2 to TRBJ2-1; D may match TRBD1 or TRBD2 (6 bases each). Germline values: CDR1 SGHTA, CDR2 FQGNSA. The CDR3 spans 15 residues. Trimming removed 1 base at V and 5 bases at J, with 12 bases between. CDR3 nucleotides: TGTGCCAGCAGCTTAGTAGGGGGGTGGAACAATGAGCAGTTCTTC. This encodes CASSLVGGWNNEQFF.

This clonotype was recorded a few times. The chain combines TRBV7-2 with TRBJ2-1; 7 bases agree with TRBD2. V lost 1 base to trimming and J lost 8 bases; unmatched junction nucleotides: 5. The CDR3 extends over 14 amino acids. The germline CDR1 and CDR2 sequences are SGHTA and FQGNSA. The CDR3: CASSLVKGGDEQFF. The CDR3 nucleotides are TGTGCCAGCAGCTTAGTGAAGGGAGGGGATGAGCAGTTCTTC.

This clonotype has at least ten counts. The gene calls are TRBV7-2 and TRBJ2-3; 8 nucleotides align to TRBD2. Losses at the gene ends were 5 bases for V and 3 bases for J; bases not matched to a gene: 7. CDR3 length equals 15 residues. CDR1 and CDR2 (germline): SGHTA, FQGNSA. The CDR3 DNA reads TGTGCCAGCAGCCCCACGGGGGGGGGAACAGATACGCAGTATTTT. Translated, it gives CASSPTGGGTDTQYF.

The rearrangement links TRBV6-1 to TRBJ2-3; D is possibly TRBD2 (5 bases). CDR3 length equals 14 residues. V was cut by 3 bases and J by 2 bases, with 9 bases left in between. Germline V lookup: CDR1 MNHNS, CDR2 SASEGT. The CDR3 here is CASSDSGSTDTQYF. CDR3 in DNA: TGTGCCAGCAGTGATTCGGGGTCCACAGATACGCAGTATTTT.

This clonotype was seen only a few times. The chain couples TRBV7-2 to TRBJ2-6; 7 bases agree with TRBD2. Germline CDR1 is SGHTA and CDR2 is FQGNSA. V lost 3 bases and J lost 4; bases outside the gene matches: 12. The CDR3 runs 18 residues. The CDR3 sequence: CASSFRLRESSGANVLTF. CDR3 in DNA: TGTGCCAGCAGCTTCAGGCTGCGGGAGTCCTCAGGGGCCAACGTCCTGACTTTC.

This sequence joins TRBV5-4 and TRBJ1-2; 9 positions match TRBD1. The CDR3 consists of 15 residues. In germline, CDR1 is SGHNT, CDR2 YYREEE (reference sequence). V lost 4 bases, J lost 7 bases, and 11 bases stayed unmatched. CDR3 sequence: CASSPQRTGVRGYTF. CDR3 nucleotide sequence: TGTGCCAGCAGCCCCCAGAGGACAGGGGTTCGTGGCTACACCTTC.

This clonotype was recorded at least ten times. The chain links TRBV7-2 to TRBJ1-2; 7 positions match TRBD1. J was trimmed by 7 bases and V by 5 bases; bases with no gene match: 7. This CDR3 has 13 amino acids. From germline, CDR1 is SGHTA and CDR2 FQGNSA. In DNA form, the CDR3 reads TGTGCCAGCAGCAATACAGGGGCCAGTGGCTACACCTTC. Translated: CASSNTGASGYTF.

In its sample, this clonotype was seen a few times. The rearrangement links TRBV19 to TRBJ2-2, with D tentatively TRBD2 (6 bases). This CDR3 has 14 amino acids. Germline V lookup: CDR1 LNHDA, CDR2 SQIVND (reference sequence). The V and J ends lost 5 bases and 2 bases respectively, with 9 bases between them. In nucleotides, the CDR3 is TGTGCCAGTAGTCGGGGGACCAACACCGGGGAGCTGTTTTTT. Translation: CASSRGTNTGELFF.

The chain combines TRBV18 with TRBJ2-1; D call uncertain. Trimming shortened V by 2 bases and J by 0 bases, and 8 bases separated the two germline ends. Per germline, CDR1 KGHSH and CDR2 LQKENI. This CDR3 comprises 15 residues. CDR3 protein: CASSPSLSSYNEQFF. The CDR3 nucleotides read TGTGCCAGCTCACCATCCCTAAGCTCCTACAATGAGCAGTTCTTC.

The chain employs TRBV7-8 and TRBJ2-3; D uncertain. Trimming stripped 0 bases from V and 8 bases from J, with 9 bases between. Germline values: CDR1 SGHVS, CDR2 FQNEAQ. This CDR3 is 13 amino acids long. The CDR3 sequence: CASSLAGRATQYF. The DNA of the CDR3 is TGTGCCAGCAGCTTAGCGGGTAGGGCTACGCAGTATTTT.

This chain uses TRBV20-1 with TRBJ2-4; D unresolved. The V gene lost 6 bases and the J gene lost 3 bases, with 12 bases spanning the gap. The CDR3 runs to 13 residues. Germline V gives CDR1 DFQATT, CDR2 SNEGSKA (reference sequence). The CDR3 DNA follows: TGCAGTGCACTGGACGTCGACAAAAACATTCAGTACTTC. The encoded protein is CSALDVDKNIQYF.

The rearrangement uses TRBV6-1 and TRBJ1-2; 7 nucleotides line up with TRBD1. This CDR3 region has 13 residues. J lost 7 bases, V lost 5 bases, and 7 bases had no gene match. In germline, CDR1 is MNHNS, CDR2 SASEGT. CDR3 DNA: TGTGCCAGCAGTCCGGGACAGTATCGTGGCTACACCTTC. Protein sequence: CASSPGQYRGYTF.

The chain has TRBV5-4 and TRBJ2-3; 10 bases are shared with TRBD1. With V trimmed by 3 bases and J by 3 bases, 7 bases remained unmatched. Germline CDR1 SGHNT, CDR2 YYREEE (reference sequence). The CDR3 spans 16 residues. This CDR3 is CASSWVRDRGTDTQYF. As DNA, the CDR3 is TGTGCCAGCAGCTGGGTCCGGGACAGGGGTACAGATACGCAGTATTTT.

As regards this clonotype: Mismatch with germline at one junction end may stem from a read error. The chain employs TRBV6-5 and TRBJ2-7; D is unclear. Germline CDR1 is MNHEY and CDR2 is SVGAGI. This CDR3 has 11 amino acids. CDR3 nucleotides: TGTGCCAGCAGTTACTCCCACGAGCAGTACTTC. Its translation: CASSYSHEQYF.

The chain is built from TRBV7-2 and TRBJ2-5; D call uncertain. The CDR3 runs 12 residues. Per the germline V gene, CDR1 is SGHTA and CDR2 is FQGNSA. The germline V and J ends were trimmed by 5 bases and 5 bases, with 9 bases remaining between them. The CDR3 coding sequence is TGTGCCAGCAGCCGCTATTTGGAGACCCAGTACTTC. It yields the protein CASSRYLETQYF.

The rearrangement links TRBV20-1 to TRBJ2-1, with D possibly matching TRBD2 (6 bases). The CDR3 consists of 16 residues. CDR1 and CDR2 from the germline V gene are DFQATT and SNEGSKA (reference sequence). Trimming removed 6 bases at V and 4 bases at J, with 22 bases between. The CDR3 loop reads CSASRGVVGPYNEQFF. CDR3 sequence (DNA): TGCAGTGCCTCACGCGGGGTAGTGGGACCTTACAATGAGCAGTTCTTC.

On this clonotype: Relative to the germline gene, one junction end is altered; a read error may explain this. V and J are TRBV7-2 and TRBJ1-2; the match to TRBD1 covers 11 bases. Germline CDR1 and CDR2: SGHTA and FQGNSA. The CDR3 extends over 16 amino acids. In DNA, the CDR3 is TGTGTCAGCAGCCCGAGGACAGGGGGCTTCAACTATGGCTACACCTTC. Protein sequence: CVSSPRTGGFNYGYTF.

This chain joins TRBV5-1 and TRBJ1-4; D perhaps matches TRBD1 (6 bases). There are 16 residues in the CDR3. The germline V gene has CDR1 SGHRS and CDR2 YFSETQ. V lost 4 bases and J lost 0, with 13 bases in between. The CDR3 DNA is TGCGCCAGCAGCACCGGGGGGGCCGCAACTAATGAAAAACTGTTTTTT. Translation gives CASSTGGAATNEKLFF.

A note on this clonotype: The germline gene is not matched at one end of the junction; a read error may be the cause. This chain uses TRBV4-2 with TRBJ1-2; D is unresolved. Germline assignment: CDR1 LGHNA and CDR2 YNFKEQ. The length of the CDR3 is 14 residues. The CDR3 sequence is CVSSQERVSDGYTF. For the CDR3, the DNA is TGTGTCAGCAGCCAAGAACGGGTTTCAGATGGCTACACCTTC.

This chain links TRBV7-6 with TRBJ2-7, with D perhaps given as TRBD1 or TRBD2 (6 bases each). Trimming removed 8 bases from V and 4 bases from J, with 18 bases in between. CDR1 SGHVS and CDR2 FNYEAQ come from the germline V gene. The CDR3 has 14 residues. CDR3 DNA: TGTGCCAGCGCTAGGGGGACTGGGTTGTACGAGCAGTACTTC. Its translation is CASARGTGLYEQYF.

This chain links TRBV6-6 with TRBJ1-3; a weak D match, TRBD1 (6 bases). CDR1 is MNHNY and CDR2 is SVGAGI in the germline V gene (reference sequence). This CDR3 is built from 19 residues. V lost 0 bases and J lost 0, with 18 bases in between. CDR3: CASSYSTYRAGPSGNTIYF. The CDR3 DNA sequence: TGTGCCAGCAGTTACTCGACGTACAGGGCCGGGCCCTCTGGAAACACCATATATTTT.

Here the CDR3 DNA reads TGTGCCAGCAGTCTACACGGTGGCTACACCTTC. Its protein is CASSLHGGYTF. The chain couples TRBV28 to TRBJ1-2; D is uncertain. The CDR3 sequence is 11 residues long. V was clipped by 5 bases and J by 7 bases, with 8 bases between them. Germline CDR1 is MDHEN and CDR2 is SYDVKM.

This clonotype has only a few counts. The rearrangement joins TRBV6-2 or TRBV6-3 to TRBJ2-7; a weak D match, TRBD1 (7 bases). The CDR3 runs to 14 residues. With 2 bases removed from V and 3 bases from J, the gap between germline ends came to 11 bases. Per the germline V gene, CDR1 is MNHEY and CDR2 is SVGEGT. For the CDR3, the DNA is TGTGCCAGCAGTTACGGACAGGAGGGCTACGAGCAGTACTTC. Amino acids: CASSYGQEGYEQYF.

The CDR3 loop reads CASSLALRANSPLHF. The CDR3 DNA reads TGTGCCAGCAGCTTAGCGTTGCGGGCCAATTCACCCCTCCACTTT. The V gene is TRBV7-2, the J gene TRBJ1-6; D not certain. This CDR3 has 15 amino acids. V lost 0 bases to trimming and J lost 7 bases, with 10 bases between them. Germline CDR1 is SGHTA and CDR2 is FQGNSA.

This clonotype was observed a handful of times. This chain links TRBV4-1 with TRBJ2-5; 13 positions agree with TRBD2. Germline V gene lookup returns CDR1 MGHRA and CDR2 YSYEKL. The J segment lost 5 bases and the V segment lost 1 base, leaving 13 bases of the junction unmatched. The CDR3 extends over 19 amino acids. CDR3 DNA: TGCGCCAGCAGCCAAGCGGGGGCCAGGACTAGCGGGGGCCGGGAGACCCAGTACTTC. Translating it yields CASSQAGARTSGGRETQYF.

This clonotype has a count of ten or more. This chain uses TRBV7-2 with TRBJ2-5; D unresolved. This CDR3 spans 13 amino acids. Trimming removed 4 bases at V and 1 base at J, with 7 bases between. CDR1 SGHTA and CDR2 FQGNSA come from the germline V gene. The CDR3 loop reads CASSSVSQETQYF. The CDR3 DNA is TGTGCCAGCAGCTCGGTTTCCCAAGAGACCCAGTACTTC.

This clonotype was seen a few times. The genes are TRBV6-5 and TRBJ1-5; D remains unclear. The CDR3 is 14 residues long. The V and J ends lost 4 bases and 6 bases respectively, with 13 bases between them. Germline CDR1 reads MNHEY; CDR2 reads SVGAGI. CDR3: CASSSSTWGQPQHF. The CDR3 DNA sequence: TGTGCCAGCAGTTCGTCCACATGGGGTCAGCCCCAGCATTTT.

The chain links TRBV7-2 to TRBJ2-1, with 9 bases lining up with TRBD2. This CDR3 has 15 residues. CDR1 and CDR2 (germline): SGHTA, FQGNSA. Trimming cost V 5 bases and J 3 bases; bases outside gene matches: 5. CDR3 in amino acids: CASSNSGGFYNEQFF. CDR3 in DNA: TGTGCCAGCAGCAATAGCGGGGGCTTCTACAATGAGCAGTTCTTC.